Each of the 17 T cell receptor beta chains below was sequenced from the same sample in a study of T cell clones after liver transplantation. The protocol was immunoSEQ multiplex PCR, while the TCRdb copy is restricted to in-frame clones and leaves out a portion. The sample holds about 16,000 clones, over 75% seen once. The specimen was CD8+ T cells from blood, collected 45 to 46 months after liver transplant. These receptors all stem from a human patient who received a liver transplant. Part of the T cells may come from the graft donor.

V gene TRBV11-1 combines with J gene TRBJ1-2, with D unresolved. The CDR3 has 14 amino acids. V was shortened by 1 base and J by 0 bases, with 6 bases between the two germline ends. Germline V CDR1 and CDR2: SGHAT, FQDESV (reference sequence). CDR3 residues: CASSLEHTNYGYTF. CDR3 sequence (DNA): TGTGCCAGCAGCTTAGAACATACTAACTATGGCTACACCTTC.

V and J are TRBV15 and TRBJ2-7; D is perhaps TRBD2 (5 bases). Trimming took off 4 bases at V and 3 bases at J, with 13 bases between the two ends. This CDR3 spans 14 amino acids. Germline assignment: CDR1 LNHNV and CDR2 YYDKDF (reference sequence). The CDR3 region is CATSMRGGSYEQYF. CDR3 nucleotide sequence: TGTGCCACCAGCATGAGAGGTGGGAGCTACGAGCAGTACTTC.

The chain combines TRBV19 with TRBJ2-1; the match to TRBD1 covers 8 bases. CDR1 is LNHDA, CDR2 SQIVND, per germline (reference sequence). The CDR3 has 13 amino acids. Trimming removed 7 bases from V and 6 bases from J; junction bases left unmatched: 5. CDR3 nucleotide sequence: TGTGCCAGTACAGGGGGCCTCGTCAATGAGCAGTTCTTC. It encodes CASTGGLVNEQFF. Complete variable domain (other parts from reference TRBV19 and TRBJ2-1): DGGITQSPKYLFRKEGQNVTLSCEQNLNHDAMYWYRQDPGQGLRLIYYSQIVNDFQKGDIAEGYSVSREKKESFPLTVTSAQKNPTAFYLCASTGGLVNEQFFGPGTRLTVL.

This clone is a singleton in its sample. V is TRBV7-9 and J is TRBJ1-1; D is ambiguous. The CDR3 contains 12 residues. Between the trimmed V and J ends, which lost 7 bases and 7 bases, there was a span of 13 bases. The germline CDR1 and CDR2 sequences are SEHNR and FQNEAQ (reference sequence). The DNA of the CDR3 is TGTGCCAGCACCCCCTCCGGGGTTGAAGCTTTCTTT. Translation: CASTPSGVEAFF.

The V call is TRBV27, the J call TRBJ1-2, with 7 bases identical to TRBD1. V dropped 4 bases and J dropped 4; count of bases not matched to a gene: 3. The CDR3 has 13 residues. Germline V gene data show CDR1 as MNHEY and CDR2 as SMNVEV (reference sequence). The CDR3 nucleotides read TGTGCCAGCAGTTCAGGGGGTCCCTATGGCTACACCTTC. It is translated as CASSSGGPYGYTF.

The V and J genes are TRBV27 and TRBJ1-4, with 7 bases that match TRBD1. CDR1 MNHEY and CDR2 SMNVEV come from the germline V gene (reference sequence). Germline trimming cut 5 bases from V and 7 bases from J; bases unmatched to any gene: 7. This CDR3 spans 14 amino acids. The CDR3 loop is CASSLQGVGEKLFF. The CDR3 DNA is TGTGCCAGCAGTCTCCAGGGGGTCGGTGAAAAACTGTTTTTT.

This chain connects TRBV6-6 to TRBJ2-1; no clear D. Per germline, CDR1 MNHNY and CDR2 SVGAGI (reference sequence). The CDR3 sequence is 16 residues long. The ends were cut back, 2 bases at V and 2 bases at J, with 13 bases in the middle. In nucleotides, the CDR3 is TGTGCCAGCAGTTACAATCAGGAGTTCGCCTACAATGAGCAGTTCTTC. Encoded protein: CASSYNQEFAYNEQFF.

The J gene is TRBJ1-1, the V gene TRBV19; the D is unclear. Germline V gene sequence: CDR1 LNHDA, CDR2 SQIVND (reference sequence). The length of the CDR3 is 14 residues. Deletions cut 1 base from V and 1 base from J, with 7 bases between. CDR3: CASSIGSANTEAFF. The CDR3 coding sequence is TGTGCCAGTAGTATAGGAAGCGCGAACACTGAAGCTTTCTTT.

The chain combines TRBV2 with TRBJ2-5; 8 bases line up with TRBD1. Losses at the gene ends were 3 bases for V and 1 base for J; bases not matched to a gene: 7. The CDR3 loop spans 16 amino acids. CDR1 and CDR2 (germline): SNHLY, FYNNEI. The CDR3 here is CASSESYRGIQETQYF. The CDR3 DNA is TGTGCCAGCAGTGAGTCCTACAGGGGGATCCAAGAGACCCAGTACTTC.

The CDR3, as DNA: TGCGCCAGCAGCTTGGGTCAGGGCGATGAGCAGTTCTTC. Translation: CASSLGQGDEQFF. This chain uses TRBV5-1 with TRBJ2-1, with a tentative D call TRBD1 (5 bases). The CDR3 spans 13 residues. From germline, CDR1 is SGHRS and CDR2 YFSETQ. Trimming cost V 0 bases and J 8 bases, with 9 bases left between them.

This chain joins TRBV11-3 and TRBJ2-5; D remains ambiguous. The CDR3 has 13 amino acids. Per germline, CDR1 SGHNT and CDR2 YENEEA. Trimming stripped 3 bases from V and 1 base from J, with 6 bases between. The CDR3 protein is CASSFGSQETQYF. CDR3 DNA sequence: TGTGCCAGCAGCTTCGGATCCCAAGAGACCCAGTACTTC.

The table lists this clone with a count of one. The chain uses TRBV19 and TRBJ1-1, with D possibly TRBD1 on 5 matching bases. CDR3 size: 14 residues. Germline V CDR1 and CDR2: LNHDA, SQIVND (reference sequence). Trimming removed 3 bases from V and 3 bases from J, with 11 bases in between. The CDR3 sequence is CASSIDGGYTEAFF. The CDR3 DNA reads as TGTGCCAGTAGTATTGATGGGGGATACACTGAAGCTTTCTTT.

The V and J genes are TRBV7-8 and TRBJ2-7, with D maybe TRBD2 (5 bases). The CDR3 is 17 amino acids. V shed 0 bases and J shed 0 bases, with 15 bases lying between them. Germline CDR1 and CDR2: SGHVS and FQNEAQ. The CDR3 region has the DNA TGTGCCAGCAGCTTAGCTGGTGGACTCAAAAGCTCCTACGAGCAGTACTTC. Translation gives CASSLAGGLKSSYEQYF.

In DNA, the CDR3 is TGTGCCAGCAGCGTCGCCCCTAGCGGGAATCAGTTCTTC. This sequence encodes CASSVAPSGNQFF. The genes are TRBV9 and TRBJ2-1, with TRBD2 matching 9 bases. The J segment lost 13 bases and the V segment lost 2 bases, leaving 7 bases of the junction unmatched. This CDR3 contains 13 residues. CDR1 is SGDLS, CDR2 YYNGEE, per germline.

Details on this clone: The sample contains more than one DNA sequence encoding this CDR3. J is TRBJ1-1 and V is TRBV19, with D hard to call. The CDR3 totals 13 residues. Germline values: CDR1 LNHDA, CDR2 SQIVND (reference sequence). Trimming left V 2 bases short and J 2 bases short, with 6 bases between. In nucleotides, the CDR3 is TGTGCCAGTAGTATAACAGCCAACACTGAAGCTTTCTTT. As protein: CASSITANTEAFF.

J is TRBJ1-1 and V is TRBV19; D is undetermined. This CDR3 is built from 13 residues. CDR1 and CDR2 from the germline V gene are LNHDA and SQIVND (reference sequence). V dropped 2 bases and J dropped 4 bases, with 8 bases sitting between them. DNA of the CDR3: TGTGCCAGTAGTATATGGTCCGGCACTGAAGCTTTCTTT. Translating it yields CASSIWSGTEAFF. The variable domain in full, with the rest retrieved from reference TRBV19 and TRBJ1-1, is DGGITQSPKYLFRKEGQNVTLSCEQNLNHDAMYWYRQDPGQGLRLIYYSQIVNDFQKGDIAEGYSVSREKKESFPLTVTSAQKNPTAFYLCASSIWSGTEAFFGQGTRLTVV.

The rearrangement uses TRBV7-6 and TRBJ2-7; D might be TRBD1 (6 bases). The germline V and J ends were trimmed by 2 bases and 5 bases, with 10 bases remaining between them. This CDR3 contains 13 residues. Germline V gene sequence: CDR1 SGHVS, CDR2 FNYEAQ. Written as DNA, the CDR3 is TGTGCCAGCAGCTTATCAGGGGACGACGAGCAGTACTTC. It specifies CASSLSGDDEQYF.